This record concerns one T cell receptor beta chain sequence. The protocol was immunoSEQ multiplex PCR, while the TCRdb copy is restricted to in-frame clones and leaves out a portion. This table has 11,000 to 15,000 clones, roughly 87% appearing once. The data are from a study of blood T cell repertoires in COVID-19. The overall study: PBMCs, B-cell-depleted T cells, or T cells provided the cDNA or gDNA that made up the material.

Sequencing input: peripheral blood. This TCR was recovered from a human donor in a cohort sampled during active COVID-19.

DNA of the CDR3: TGTGCCAGCAGCCAAGTCGGCAGGGGAGAGACCCAGTACTTC. Translating gives CASSQVGRGETQYF. V gene TRBV14 combines with J gene TRBJ2-5; possible D gene TRBD1, 6 bases. V lost 1 base and J 4 bases, leaving 10 bases between the germline ends. The CDR3 is made up of 14 amino acids. From germline, CDR1 is SGHDN and CDR2 FVKESK.